This TCR beta chain was identified during a study of T cells in Graves' hyperthyroidism and ophthalmopathy. The CDR3 has 13 residues. Trimming pared 7 bases from V and 1 base from J, leaving 10 bases between. Germline V CDR1 and CDR2: SNHLY, FYNNEI. Researchers took RNA transcripts and amplified the TCR beta CDR3 regions from them. HTBI primers drove first-round RT-PCR of the TCR CDR3. MiXCR was run by TCRdb on the multiplex PCR reads, yielding one entry per CDR3 protein. The sample lists hundreds of thousands of distinct CDR3 sequences; approximately 14% were seen once. This clonotype was seen many times.

The chain recombines TRBV2 with TRBJ1-1; the D is unclear. The TCR comes from a woman between 18 and 29 years old with Graves' hyperthyroidism. The material sequenced was blood. In DNA, the CDR3 is TGTGCCAGCAAGGTGGGAGAGAACACTGAAGCTTTCTTT. Protein sequence: CASKVGENTEAFF.